This entry lists 5 T cell receptor beta chains sequenced from one sample in a study of CD8 T cells in ankylosing spondylitis. Each CDR3 protein gets one entry after TCRdb re-called the 5' RACE reads with MiXCR. Here the sample spans roughly 86,000 distinct CDR3 sequences, 7.5% to 9% being singletons. The sample consisted of blood, either unsorted or a sorted T cell fraction (not recorded which). Source of these receptors: a male donor with ankylosing spondylitis or in good health (not recorded which).

This clonotype was recorded at least ten times. The chain carries TRBV12-3 or TRBV12-4 and TRBJ2-5; the D gene is possibly TRBD2 (7 bases). The CDR3 spans 17 residues. The V and J ends lost 6 bases and 4 bases respectively, with 24 bases between them. CDR3 residues: CASRGSASWGGRETQYF. In nucleotides, the CDR3 is TGTGCCAGCAGGGGATCGGCTAGCTGGGGGGGCCGAGAGACCCAGTACTTC.

This clonotype showed up many times. This chain connects TRBV15 to TRBJ1-5, with TRBD1 matching 8 bases. There are 16 residues in the CDR3. Germline V gives CDR1 LNHNV, CDR2 YYDKDF (reference sequence). V lost 3 bases and J lost 7; bases outside the gene matches: 11. The CDR3 region is CATSSDPTGGGQPQHF. DNA for the CDR3: TGTGCCACCAGCAGTGATCCCACAGGGGGAGGACAGCCCCAGCATTTT.

This clonotype has a count of ten or more. This rearrangement joins TRBV6-1 to TRBJ1-5; D gene ambiguous. The CDR3 extends over 15 amino acids. The germline V and J ends were trimmed by 8 bases and 0 bases, with 14 bases remaining between them. CDR1 and CDR2 from the germline V gene are MNHNS and SASEGT. The CDR3 protein is CASEGQHPSNQPQHF. DNA of the CDR3: TGTGCCAGCGAAGGCCAGCATCCTAGCAATCAGCCCCAGCATTTT.

This clonotype was observed at least ten times. The chain employs TRBV6-5 and TRBJ1-5; 7 bases fit TRBD1. V was clipped by 0 bases and J by 0 bases; unmatched bases: 2. The length of the CDR3 is 16 residues. The V gene's germline CDR1 is MNHEY and CDR2 SVGAGI. The CDR3, as DNA: TGTGCCAGCAGTTACTCGACAGGGTCTAGCAATCAGCCCCAGCATTTT. The encoded protein is CASSYSTGSSNQPQHF.

V usage is TRBV7-9 and J usage is TRBJ2-1; perhaps D is TRBD1 or TRBD2 (6 bases each). V shed 6 bases and J shed 6 bases, with 15 bases lying between them. This CDR3 comprises 14 residues. CDR1 and CDR2 (germline): SEHNR, FQNEAQ (reference sequence). The CDR3 coding sequence is TGTGCCAGCAGTACGGGGGCCGCTGGCAATGAGCAGTTCTTC. It codes for CASSTGAAGNEQFF.